A single sample is the source of the 10 T cell receptor beta chains below, sequenced in a study of cytomegalovirus exposure and HLA in healthy donors. PCR amplification relied on 60 Vbeta primers (plus 13 Jbeta primers). Produced via immunoSEQ multiplex PCR; TCRdb's table is partial and in-frame only. The data contain hundreds of thousands of clones, over 60% of them singletons. The sample was PBMCs. Receptor source: a man younger than 35 in good health and CMV-seronegative.

The J gene is TRBJ2-2, the V gene TRBV5-1, with D maybe TRBD1 (6 bases). V lost 0 bases, J lost 0 bases, and 9 bases lay in between. The CDR3 is made up of 16 amino acids. Germline V CDR1 and CDR2: SGHRS, YFSETQ. The CDR3 sequence: CASSLVGGANTGELFF. The DNA for the CDR3 is TGCGCCAGCAGCTTGGTTGGGGGCGCGAACACCGGGGAGCTGTTTTTT.

The gene calls are TRBV28 and TRBJ1-4; D is possibly TRBD1 (6 bases). CDR1 and CDR2 (germline): MDHEN, SYDVKM. This CDR3 has 16 residues. V dropped 2 bases and J dropped 8 bases, with 18 bases sitting between them. The CDR3 bases are TGTGCCAGCAGTTTACGAGCGGGGACACCGGCCGAAAAACTGTTTTTT. This codes for CASSLRAGTPAEKLFF.

The J gene is TRBJ2-7, the V gene TRBV10-3, with 7 bases lining up with TRBD2. Trimming at V came to 3 bases and at J to 3 bases, leaving 8 bases not matched to a gene. The CDR3 totals 15 residues. Germline-derived CDR1 and CDR2 are ENHRY and SYGVKD. The CDR3 DNA is TGTGCCATCAGTGAACCTAGCGGAAGAGACTACGAGCAGTACTTC. This codes for CAISEPSGRDYEQYF.

This clone appeared a single time. The rearrangement uses TRBV5-1 and TRBJ1-1, with D tentatively TRBD1 (5 bases). The CDR3 is 15 amino acids. The V and J ends lost 3 bases and 4 bases respectively, with 16 bases between them. Germline assignment: CDR1 SGHRS and CDR2 YFSETQ. The CDR3 sequence is CASSSGGLRSTEAFF. CDR3 sequence (DNA): TGCGCCAGCAGCTCTGGGGGACTCAGGAGCACTGAAGCTTTCTTT.

The rearrangement links TRBV2 to TRBJ2-2; tentative D call: TRBD1 (6 bases). CDR1 is SNHLY, CDR2 FYNNEI, per germline. V was trimmed by 6 bases and J by 1 base, leaving 15 bases between them. There are 16 residues in the CDR3. The DNA of the CDR3 is TGTGCCAGCAGCCCCCTCGGGACACTGAACACCGGGGAGCTGTTTTTT. Its translation is CASSPLGTLNTGELFF.

In DNA, the CDR3 is TGTGCCAGCAGCTTAGGGACAGGGAGAGGAAAAAATGAAAAACTGTTTTTT. This encodes CASSLGTGRGKNEKLFF. V and J are TRBV7-2 and TRBJ1-4; 8 nucleotides agree with TRBD1. The J segment lost 5 bases and the V segment lost 1 base, leaving 9 bases of the junction unmatched. The germline V gene encodes CDR1 SGHTA and CDR2 FQGNSA. CDR3 length equals 17 residues.

The chain uses TRBV5-1 and TRBJ1-3; D perhaps matches TRBD1 (5 bases). Trimming removed 5 bases from V and 2 bases from J, with 14 bases in between. The CDR3 runs to 15 residues. Germline loops: CDR1 SGHRS, CDR2 YFSETQ. This chain's CDR3 is CASREQVLPGNTIYF. The CDR3 region has the DNA TGCGCCAGCAGGGAACAGGTACTTCCTGGAAACACCATATATTTT.

As to this clone: At one end the junction does not follow the germline gene, possibly because of a read error. This chain connects TRBV7-7 to TRBJ2-5; TRBD1 aligns across 7 bases. CDR3 length: 14 amino acids. CDR1 is SSHAT and CDR2 is FNYEAQ in the germline V gene (reference sequence). CDR3 DNA: TGTGCTAGCAGCTTGGGGACAGCGACGGAGACCCAGTACTTC. This gives the protein CASSLGTATETQYF.

The V call is TRBV4-3, the J call TRBJ2-3; the match to TRBD2 covers 8 bases. CDR3 length: 15 residues. With V trimmed by 5 bases and J by 9 bases, 13 bases remained unmatched. The germline V gene has CDR1 LGHNA and CDR2 YSLEER. In DNA form, the CDR3 reads TGCGCCAGCAGCTTAACAGCGGGGGATAGGGAGACGCAGTATTTT. Its translation: CASSLTAGDRETQYF.

V gene TRBV30 combines with J gene TRBJ1-1; D perhaps matches TRBD1 (6 bases). The V and J ends lost 4 bases and 4 bases respectively, with 22 bases between them. Per the germline V gene, CDR1 is GTSNPN and CDR2 is SVGIG (reference sequence). The length of the CDR3 is 16 residues. For the CDR3, the DNA is TGTGCCTGGAAACCCTCCCTGGCAGGGGTAGGCACTGAAGCTTTCTTT. This gives the protein CAWKPSLAGVGTEAFF.